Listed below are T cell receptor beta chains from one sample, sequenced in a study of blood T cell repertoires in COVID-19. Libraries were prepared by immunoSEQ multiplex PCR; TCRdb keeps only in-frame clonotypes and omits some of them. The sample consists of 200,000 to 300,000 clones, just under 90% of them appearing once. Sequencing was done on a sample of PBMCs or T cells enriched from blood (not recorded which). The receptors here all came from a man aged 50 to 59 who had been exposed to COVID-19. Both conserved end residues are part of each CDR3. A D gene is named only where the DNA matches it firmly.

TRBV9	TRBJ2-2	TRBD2	CASSVGGGRASGELFF	TGTGCCAGCAGCGTAGGTGGTGGGAGGGCCTCCGGGGAGCTGTTTTTT
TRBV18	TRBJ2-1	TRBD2	CASSPGTSGGFLDEQFF	TGTGCCAGCTCACCTGGGACTAGCGGGGGGTTTTTGGATGAGCAGTTCTTC
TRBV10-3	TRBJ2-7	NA	CAISVRGYEQYF	TGTGCCATCAGTGTACGAGGATACGAGCAGTACTTC
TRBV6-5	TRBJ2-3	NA	CASSYDRLNTDTQYF	TGTGCCAGCAGTTACGACAGGCTAAACACAGATACGCAGTATTTT
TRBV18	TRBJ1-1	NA	CASSPNRGNTEAFF	TGTGCCAGCTCACCAAATCGGGGGAACACTGAAGCTTTCTTT
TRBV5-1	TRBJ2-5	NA	CASSAARQGEETQYF	TGCGCCAGCAGCGCGGCACGGCAGGGCGAAGAGACCCAGTACTTC
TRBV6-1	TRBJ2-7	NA	CASSEGGIGVGYF	TGTGCCAGCAGTGAAGGTGGAATAGGGGTGGGGTACTTC
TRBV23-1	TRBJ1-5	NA	CASSRGSSLYSNQPQHF	TGCGCCAGCAGTCGGGGCAGCAGTCTCTATAGCAATCAGCCCCAGCATTTT
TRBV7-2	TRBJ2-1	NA	CASSLMEGAYNEQFF	TGTGCCAGCAGCTTAATGGAGGGAGCGTACAATGAGCAGTTCTTC
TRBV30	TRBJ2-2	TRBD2	CAWNSGRAGNTGELFF	TGTGCCTGGAACAGCGGGAGGGCCGGAAACACCGGGGAGCTGTTTTTT
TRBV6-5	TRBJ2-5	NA	CASSYRRSDWTQYF	TGTGCCAGCAGTTACAGGCGGAGCGACTGGACCCAGTACTTC
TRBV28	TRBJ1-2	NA	CASSLGYRASYGYTF	TGTGCCAGCAGTTTAGGTTACAGGGCCAGCTATGGCTACACCTTC
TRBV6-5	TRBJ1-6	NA	CASSSPGRNSPLHF	TGTGCCAGCAGCTCCCCCGGTCGGAATTCACCCCTCCACTTT
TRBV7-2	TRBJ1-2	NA	CASSPSDSFLYGYTF	TGTGCCAGCAGCCCCTCCGACAGTTTTCTCTATGGCTACACCTTC
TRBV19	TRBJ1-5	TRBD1	CASSIAGGINQPQHF	TGTGCCAGTAGTATAGCAGGGGGGATTAATCAGCCCCAGCATTTT
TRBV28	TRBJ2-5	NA	CASSLLQGSGGETQYF	TGTGCCAGCAGTTTGCTACAGGGCAGTGGGGGCGAGACCCAGTACTTC
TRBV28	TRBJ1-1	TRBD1	CASRVLGQPMNTEAFF	TGTGCCAGCAGAGTTCTGGGACAGCCCATGAACACTGAAGCTTTCTTT
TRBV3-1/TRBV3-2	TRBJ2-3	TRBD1	CASSQTQGDTQYF	TGTGCCAGCAGCCAAACACAGGGGGATACGCAGTATTTT
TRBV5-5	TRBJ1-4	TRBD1	CASTNRGAIDNEKLFF	TGTGCCAGTACGAACAGGGGAGCTATCGACAATGAAAAACTGTTTTTT
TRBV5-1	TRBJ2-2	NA	CASSFRSNTGELFF	TGCGCCAGCAGCTTCCGTTCGAACACCGGGGAGCTGTTTTTT